These 4 T cell receptor beta chains were all obtained from the same sample, sequenced in a study of cytomegalovirus exposure and HLA in healthy donors. Vbeta (60) and Jbeta (13) primers were used in the PCR. The method was immunoSEQ multiplex PCR; TCRdb's version includes in-frame clones alone and lacks a portion of them. This sample has 170,000 or so clones, with roughly 86% found just once. Sequencing was done on a sample of PBMCs. The source is a girl aged 10 to 17 in good health and CMV-seropositive.

The chain links TRBV14 to TRBJ1-4, with D hard to call. Germline CDR1 SGHDN, CDR2 FVKESK. The V and J ends lost 3 bases and 2 bases respectively, with 10 bases between them. The length of the CDR3 is 15 residues. CDR3 sequence reads: CASSQVTVTNEKLFF. Here the CDR3 DNA reads TGTGCCAGCAGCCAGGTCACAGTCACTAATGAAAAACTGTTTTTT.

This rearrangement joins TRBV27 to TRBJ1-1; TRBD1 is a possible D gene (6 bases). Between the trimmed V and J ends, which lost 0 bases and 11 bases, there was a span of 13 bases. CDR3 size: 13 residues. Germline V lookup: CDR1 MNHEY, CDR2 SMNVEV (reference sequence). In nucleotides, the CDR3 is TGTGCCAGCAGTTTATCCACAGGGAGGGCGGCTTTCTTT. As protein: CASSLSTGRAAFF.

The genes are TRBV7-9 and TRBJ2-1; 7 bases agree with TRBD1. The trim removed 0 bases at V and 13 bases at J, leaving 9 bases unmatched. The CDR3 is 14 residues long. Germline lookup yields CDR1 SEHNR and CDR2 FQNEAQ (reference sequence). CDR3 sequence reads: CASSLADRAKPQFF. The CDR3 region has the DNA TGTGCCAGCAGCTTAGCAGACAGGGCTAAGCCCCAGTTCTTC. Together with reference TRBV7-9 and TRBJ2-1, the CDR3 gives the full variable domain: DTGVSQNPRHKITKRGQNVTFRCDPISEHNRLYWYRQTLGQGPEFLTYFQNEAQLEKSRLLSDRFSAERPKGSFSTLEIQRTEQGDSAMYLCASSLADRAKPQFFGPGTRLTVL.

The sample holds a few counts of this clone. In DNA, the CDR3 is TGTGCCAGCAGTGAATTTGGGGGGACCCCTGAAGCTTTCTTT. Protein product: CASSEFGGTPEAFF. This sequence joins TRBV2 and TRBJ1-1; D may be TRBD1 (5 bases). Germline V gene sequence: CDR1 SNHLY, CDR2 FYNNEI. V was clipped by 2 bases and J by 6 bases, with 13 bases between them. This CDR3 is 14 amino acids long.